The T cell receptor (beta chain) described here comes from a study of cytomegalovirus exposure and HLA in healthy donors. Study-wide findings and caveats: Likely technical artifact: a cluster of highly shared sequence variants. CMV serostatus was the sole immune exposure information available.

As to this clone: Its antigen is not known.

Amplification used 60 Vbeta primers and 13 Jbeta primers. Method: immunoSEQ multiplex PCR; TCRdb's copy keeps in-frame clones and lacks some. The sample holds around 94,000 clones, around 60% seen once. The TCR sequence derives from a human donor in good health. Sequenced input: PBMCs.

The CDR3 nucleotides read TGTGCCAGTAGTATTTGGGGATTGGGGCACTATGGCTACACCTTC. Protein product: CASSIWGLGHYGYTF. The chain links TRBV19 to TRBJ1-2; D possibly corresponds to TRBD1 (5 bases). V shed 3 bases and J shed 3 bases, with 14 bases lying between them. CDR3 length: 15 amino acids. Germline V lookup: CDR1 LNHDA, CDR2 SQIVND (reference sequence).